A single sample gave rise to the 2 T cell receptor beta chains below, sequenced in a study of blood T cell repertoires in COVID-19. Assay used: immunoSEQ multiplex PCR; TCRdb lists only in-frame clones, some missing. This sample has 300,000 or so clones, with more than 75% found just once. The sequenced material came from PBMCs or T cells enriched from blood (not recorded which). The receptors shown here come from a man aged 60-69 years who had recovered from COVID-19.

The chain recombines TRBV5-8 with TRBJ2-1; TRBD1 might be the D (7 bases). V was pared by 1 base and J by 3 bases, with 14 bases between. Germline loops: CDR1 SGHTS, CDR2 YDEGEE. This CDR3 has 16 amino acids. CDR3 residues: CASSLYQGGFYNEQFF. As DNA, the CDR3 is TGTGCCAGCAGCTTGTACCAGGGGGGCTTCTACAATGAGCAGTTCTTC.

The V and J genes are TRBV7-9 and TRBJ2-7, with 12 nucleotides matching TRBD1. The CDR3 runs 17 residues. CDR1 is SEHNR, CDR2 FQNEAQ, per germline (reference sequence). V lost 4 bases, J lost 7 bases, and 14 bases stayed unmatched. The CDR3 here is CASSSTGPGQGAGEQYF. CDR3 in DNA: TGTGCCAGCAGCTCCACTGGACCGGGACAGGGGGCGGGGGAGCAGTACTTC.